The rows below give T cell receptor beta chains drawn from one sample of a study of blood T cells in healthy people across ages. TCRdb reprocessed the 5' RACE reads with MiXCR, giving one entry per CDR3 protein. Counted here are some 900,000 distinct CDR3 sequences, roughly 43% occurring once; the ten biggest clones make up under 15%. The sample was blood. These receptors were obtained from a man younger than 40 in good health. Both conserved end residues are part of each CDR3. D genes are given only for firm matches. The size field is filled for only some rows; it gives once, few, many or a size class.

D,V,size,CDR3
-,TRBV10-3,-,CANPDGHTEAFF
TRBD2,TRBV6-2/TRBV6-3,few,CASKTSGVMNEQFF
-,TRBV5-1,-,CASSARRDTYATF
-,TRBV4-2,once,CASSQGMLGWQETQYF
-,TRBV12-3/TRBV12-4,few,CASSRADEQYF
-,TRBV11-3,-,CASSSGADNEKLFF
-,TRBV5-1,few,CASSLDFLGAGVTDTQYF
TRBD2,TRBV2,-,CASNGLGRRTGELFF
-,TRBV6-1,-,CASSEARSAHEQYF
-,TRBV25-1,few,CASLAYTGTQYF
-,TRBV6-5,-,CAAGDGYTEAFF
-,TRBV5-1,-,CASSREMAQETQYF
-,TRBV5-1,few,CASSPGTPRTSYNEQFF
-,TRBV28,-,CASSGSGHGYTF
-,TRBV28,-,CASSLIGQVNNQPQHF
-,TRBV7-9,-,CASNEQVTVAGTDTQYF
-,TRBV20-1,-,CSARLEGRTDTQYF
TRBD2,TRBV6-4,-,CASSEAGVTGELFF
-,TRBV12-3/TRBV12-4,few,CASRLGAYEQYF
TRBD1,TRBV5-6,-,CASSLGDRDWAEAFF
-,TRBV20-1,-,CSASAGAGLYEQYF
TRBD1,TRBV5-1,-,CASSLASTGGGSTDTQYF
TRBD1,TRBV6-5,-,CASSVGTGGNYGYTF
-,TRBV4-3,-,CASSQGPGSNQPQHF
TRBD1,TRBV7-2,-,CASSIRYGTGDEQYF
TRBD2,TRBV18,once,CASSPSGGGADEQFF
-,TRBV15,few,CATSRDFKGPYF
TRBD1,TRBV5-1,-,CASSLGKGGTYNEQFF
TRBD1,TRBV12-3/TRBV12-4,few,CASSITGTEAYEQYF
-,TRBV11-3,-,CASSLERRGESSNQPQHF
-,TRBV28,-,CASRPTSFNQPQHF
TRBD1,TRBV10-3,few,CAISDRDRSYEQYF
-,TRBV5-1,-,CASTSPGGLNEQYF
TRBD1,TRBV4-1,-,CASSQMTGTRETQYF
-,TRBV29-1,-,CSVQLTGEQYF
-,TRBV28,-,CASSFSLAGRWDTEQFF
TRBD1,TRBV5-1,-,CASSLEATGADTQYF
-,TRBV20-1,few,CSASPRYQETQYF
-,TRBV7-2,-,CASSLARGRNYGYTF
-,TRBV10-2,-,CASGTRSNEQFF
-,TRBV3-1,-,CASSSIRGENQETQYF
-,TRBV2,-,CASMEGARYTQYF
-,TRBV29-1,-,CSVGGNQPQHF
TRBD1,TRBV3-1,few,CASSKYSGTGSYEQYF
TRBD1,TRBV12-3/TRBV12-4,once,CASSLQGADNEQFF
-,TRBV2,-,CASRQLSNYGYTF
TRBD1,TRBV6-1,few,CATTDRVSYEQYF
TRBD2,TRBV6-4,-,CASSEGTSGFTDTQYF
TRBD2,TRBV12-3/TRBV12-4,-,CASNRVAGGPGELFF
TRBD2,TRBV2,few,CASSRTSGRTDTQYF
-,TRBV9,once,CASKLGPSTDTQYF
TRBD1,TRBV5-6,-,CASSPRDRYSNEQYF
-,TRBV4-3,-,CASSQDFVNYGYTF
TRBD2,TRBV6-2/TRBV6-3,few,CASRVAGSSYNEQFF
-,TRBV28,once,CASSPTGRNIQYF
TRBD1,TRBV6-1,-,CASSAGQAPGELFF
-,TRBV6-1,-,CASSDGIRWVPRKGNQPQHF